Presented here are 19 T cell receptor beta chains from one specimen sequenced in a study of OX40 agonist ivuxolimab in advanced cancers. The table came from immunoSEQ multiplex PCR; TCRdb's copy has only in-frame clones and leaves some out. The sample lists about 67,000 clones, approximately 91% seen once, with around 0.29% in the top ten. Sample: CD4+ or CD8+ T cells sorted from blood, taken in a trial of the OX40 agonist ivuxolimab. The receptors were gathered from an adult with an advanced solid tumor such as melanoma, head and neck, liver or kidney cancer.

The chain employs TRBV4-2 and TRBJ2-1; D is perhaps TRBD1 or TRBD2 (5 bases each). Trimming removed 3 bases from V and 9 bases from J, with 24 bases in between. CDR1 and CDR2 (germline): LGHNA, YNFKEQ. The CDR3 sequence is 17 residues long. DNA for the CDR3: TGTGCCAGCAGCCAGCCAACCGGGACCCTAAACATCGTTGAGCAGTTCTTC. The encoded protein is CASSQPTGTLNIVEQFF.

This clone appeared a single time. The rearrangement joins TRBV27 to TRBJ2-5; 12 nucleotides match TRBD2. J was trimmed by 5 bases and V by 2 bases; bases with no gene match: 12. The CDR3 consists of 18 residues. Germline CDR1 reads MNHEY; CDR2 reads SMNVEV (reference sequence). The CDR3 spells CASSLGLAGGLRGETQYF. In DNA, the CDR3 is TGTGCCAGCAGTTTAGGTCTAGCGGGAGGGCTGCGGGGGGAGACCCAGTACTTC.

The J gene is TRBJ2-7, the V gene TRBV12-5; 7 bases are a match to TRBD2. The germline V gene encodes CDR1 LGHNT and CDR2 FRNRAP. With 3 bases clipped from V and 3 bases from J, the junction kept 8 bases outside the gene matches. This CDR3 comprises 15 residues. The DNA for the CDR3 is TGTGCTAGTGGTTTAATTTCACGGACTAGCTACGAGCAGTACTTC. Encoded protein: CASGLISRTSYEQYF.

This sequence joins TRBV7-9 and TRBJ2-6; TRBD1 matches at 8 bases. The CDR3 has 18 amino acids. V was pared by 4 bases and J by 0 bases, with 8 bases of the junction left unmatched. Germline V lookup: CDR1 SEHNR, CDR2 FQNEAQ (reference sequence). CDR3 sequence: CASSSPGQVLSGANVLTF. The CDR3 DNA reads TGTGCCAGCAGCTCCCCGGGACAGGTCCTCTCTGGGGCCAACGTCCTGACTTTC.

The chain employs TRBV9 and TRBJ2-3; TRBD2 agrees at 9 bases. The J segment lost 6 bases and the V segment lost 0 bases, leaving 8 bases of the junction unmatched. This CDR3 is built from 16 residues. Germline V lookup: CDR1 SGDLS, CDR2 YYNGEE. CDR3 residues: CASSVAGSGGTDTQYF. CDR3 coding DNA: TGTGCCAGCAGCGTAGCTGGAAGCGGGGGGACGGATACGCAGTATTTT. The full variable domain, rest sourced from reference TRBV9 and TRBJ2-3, is DSGVTQTPKHLITATGQRVTLRCSPRSGDLSVYWYQQSLDQGLQFLIQYYNGEERAKGNILERFSAQQFPDLHSELNLSSLELGDSALYFCASSVAGSGGTDTQYFGPGTRLTVL.

The rearrangement links TRBV4-2 to TRBJ2-7, with D perhaps given as TRBD1 or TRBD2 (6 bases each). Trimming took off 0 bases at V and 5 bases at J, with 14 bases between the two ends. This CDR3 has 15 residues. CDR1 and CDR2 (germline): LGHNA, YNFKEQ. The CDR3 DNA sequence: TGTGCCAGCAGCCAAGATCTCTGGGGGGCCGACGAGCAGTACTTC. This encodes CASSQDLWGADEQYF.

The chain uses TRBV19 and TRBJ2-3, with TRBD2 as a possible D gene (5 bases). CDR1 is LNHDA, CDR2 SQIVND, per germline (reference sequence). V was cut by 5 bases and J by 2 bases, with 8 bases left in between. The CDR3 runs 13 residues. CDR3 sequence reads: CASSPADTDTQYF. Written as DNA, the CDR3 is TGTGCCAGTAGTCCAGCGGACACAGATACGCAGTATTTT.

The CDR3 protein is CASRPRGQWDNEQFF. The CDR3 coding sequence is TGTGCCAGCAGGCCCCGCGGGCAATGGGACAATGAGCAGTTCTTC. The V gene is TRBV6-1, the J gene TRBJ2-1; D is possibly TRBD2 (5 bases). V was pared by 6 bases and J by 5 bases, with 17 bases between. The CDR3 totals 15 residues. Germline loops: CDR1 MNHNS, CDR2 SASEGT.

This chain joins TRBV6-6 and TRBJ2-3, with a possible D match to TRBD2 (6 bases). Trimming took 3 bases from V and 1 from J, leaving 8 bases between them. CDR3 size: 14 residues. Germline CDR1 MNHNY, CDR2 SVGAGI (reference sequence). Here the CDR3 reads CASSYQRGTDTQYF. DNA of the CDR3: TGTGCCAGCAGTTATCAGCGGGGCACAGATACGCAGTATTTT.

This clone was recorded once. The chain combines TRBV7-3 with TRBJ2-3; 8 nucleotides match TRBD1. Germline V gene data show CDR1 as SGHTA and CDR2 as FQGTGA. The junction had 5 bases not matched to a gene; V was cut back by 5 bases and J by 1 base. The CDR3 consists of 15 residues. The CDR3 reads CASSLGQGRTDTQYF. The CDR3 DNA sequence: TGTGCCAGCAGCCTCGGACAGGGCCGCACAGATACGCAGTATTTT.

This clone was recorded only once. The rearrangement links TRBV27 to TRBJ2-3, with 9 nucleotides matching TRBD2. The trim removed 1 base at V and 6 bases at J, leaving 23 bases unmatched. This CDR3 region has 21 residues. Germline CDR1 and CDR2: MNHEY and SMNVEV (reference sequence). CDR3 sequence reads: CASSLLCREYQGGRAADTQYF. The CDR3 coding sequence is TGTGCCAGCAGTTTATTATGTCGGGAGTACCAAGGCGGGAGGGCCGCTGATACGCAGTATTTT.

The gene calls are TRBV5-6 and TRBJ1-5, with a tentative D call TRBD1 (5 bases). The V end was cut by 0 bases, the J end by 2 bases, with 12 bases between. The CDR3 runs 16 residues. Germline CDR1 SGHDT, CDR2 YYEEEE. CDR3 sequence: CASSLDGSGRNQPQHF. CDR3 sequence (DNA): TGTGCCAGCAGCTTGGATGGGTCGGGGCGCAATCAGCCCCAGCATTTT.

V gene TRBV5-4 combines with J gene TRBJ1-2, with 11 bases aligning to TRBD1. Germline CDR1 reads SGHNT; CDR2 reads YYREEE (reference sequence). J lost 4 bases, V lost 2 bases, and 7 bases had no gene match. The CDR3 runs to 16 residues. The CDR3 region has the DNA TGTGCCAGCAGCTTACCTGGACAGGGGGCGGGCTATGGCTACACCTTC. It yields the protein CASSLPGQGAGYGYTF.

This clone appeared a single time. The V and J genes are TRBV11-2 and TRBJ2-7; 7 bases agree with TRBD1. V lost 5 bases and J lost 0; bases outside the gene matches: 7. The CDR3 length is 15 residues. Germline V gives CDR1 SGHAT, CDR2 FQNNGV. CDR3 DNA sequence: TGTGCCAGCAGCGTTGATACAGGGGTCTCCTACGAGCAGTACTTC. It codes for CASSVDTGVSYEQYF.

This clone was detected once. The chain uses TRBV19 and TRBJ1-5; no reliable D call. The CDR3 length is 14 residues. Germline V gene data show CDR1 as LNHDA and CDR2 as SQIVND (reference sequence). V lost 3 bases and J lost 4, with 10 bases in between. The CDR3 reads CASSISGDNQPQHF. DNA for the CDR3: TGTGCCAGTAGTATTAGTGGAGATAATCAGCCCCAGCATTTT.

This clone was found a few times. The chain links TRBV23-1 to TRBJ2-7; D unresolved. TRBV23-1 is placed among ORFs of uncertain function. V lost 2 bases, J lost 4 bases, and 9 bases lay in between. There are 13 residues in the CDR3. CDR3 nucleotides: TGCGCCAGCAGTCAACCCAGACCGTACGAGCAGTACTTC. This translates into CASSQPRPYEQYF.

The chain links TRBV19 to TRBJ2-7; 9 bases map to TRBD1. Germline CDR1 and CDR2: LNHDA and SQIVND (reference sequence). The CDR3 contains 16 residues. V shed 3 bases and J 5 bases; nucleotides not matched to a gene: 11. The CDR3 DNA follows: TGTGCCAGTAGTATGCTCCCGGGACAGGGAACCCACGAGCAGTACTTC. Protein product: CASSMLPGQGTHEQYF.

The chain links TRBV11-3 to TRBJ2-2, with TRBD2 matching 9 bases. Germline V gene sequence: CDR1 SGHNT, CDR2 YENEEA. The CDR3 sequence is 16 residues long. V was pared by 3 bases and J by 6 bases, with 8 bases of the junction left unmatched. The CDR3, as DNA: TGTGCCAGCAGCTTTTTAAGATGGACTAGCGCCGGGGAGCTGTTTTTT. Amino acids: CASSFLRWTSAGELFF. Combining the CDR3 with reference TRBV11-3 and TRBJ2-2 gives the whole variable domain EAGVVQSPRYKIIEKKQPVAFWCNPISGHNTLYWYLQNLGQGPELLIRYENEEAVDDSQLPKDRFSAERLKGVDSTLKIQPAELGDSAVYLCASSFLRWTSAGELFFGEGSRLTVL.

With respect to this clone: The junction departs from the called germline gene at one end, perhaps through a read error. The chain combines TRBV19 with TRBJ1-2; no clear D. Germline V lookup: CDR1 LNHDA, CDR2 SQIVND (reference sequence). This CDR3 spans 12 amino acids. The CDR3 reads CASRPGGYGYTF. In nucleotides, the CDR3 is TGTGCAAGTAGGCCGGGAGGGTATGGCTACACCTTC.